Listed below are T cell receptor beta chains from one sample, sequenced in a study of blood T cell repertoires in COVID-19. TCRdb's copy holds only in-frame clones and misses some; the assay was immunoSEQ multiplex PCR. In the table there are approximately 75,000 clones, 80% to 85% of which are singletons. Sample: peripheral blood. All receptors derive from a woman older than 75 with acute or convalescent COVID-19. The CDR3 runs from the conserved cysteine through the conserved F or W. Each record gives: V gene, J gene, clone size, D gene, CDR3 length, CDR3 protein, CDR3 DNA. The D gene is left open where the match is weak. Part of the rows lack a size; the others show once, few, many or a class for expanded clones.

>TRBV27|TRBJ1-4|.|TRBD1|14
CASTQTGGLEKLFF
TGTGCCAGCACCCAGACAGGGGGCCTCGAAAAACTGTTTTTT
>TRBV19|TRBJ1-6|.|.|16
CASSIMGQGENSPLHF
TGTGCCAGTAGTATTATGGGGCAGGGTGAAAATTCACCCCTCCACTTT
>TRBV19|TRBJ1-1|once|.|14
CASSLYRENTEAFF
TGTGCCAGTAGTTTGTACAGGGAGAACACTGAAGCTTTCTTT
>TRBV4-2|TRBJ2-2|.|.|18
CASSQVYVGGPSTGELFF
TGTGCCAGCAGCCAAGTTTACGTGGGGGGGCCGAGCACCGGGGAGCTGTTTTTT
>TRBV7-3|TRBJ1-1|.|.|16
CASSLQPLYVNTEAFF
TGTGCCAGCAGCTTACAACCACTCTACGTGAACACTGAAGCTTTCTTT
>TRBV4-1|TRBJ2-6|.|TRBD2|18
CASSRRLTGGSGANVLTF
TGCGCCAGCAGCCGCCGCTTGACGGGAGGCTCTGGGGCCAACGTCCTGACTTTC
>TRBV6-6|TRBJ1-3|many|TRBD1|18
CASSRDRLRVSSGNTIYF
TGTGCCAGCAGTCGGGACAGGCTGCGCGTTAGCTCTGGAAACACCATATATTTT
>TRBV27|TRBJ1-5|.|.|13
CASSRTMNQPQHF
TGTGCCAGCAGTCGGACAATGAATCAGCCCCAGCATTTT
>TRBV25-1|TRBJ2-2|.|TRBD1|16
CASSPPVWTGRGELFF
TGTGCCAGCAGTCCCCCCGTCTGGACAGGGCGCGGGGAGCTGTTTTTT
>TRBV7-9|TRBJ1-2|.|TRBD1|15
CASSLRDRGLYGYTF
TGTGCCAGCAGCTTAAGGGACAGGGGGCTCTATGGCTACACCTTC
>TRBV5-1|TRBJ2-3|once|TRBD2|14
CASNPSGGGDTQYF
TGCGCCAGCAACCCTAGCGGGGGTGGAGATACGCAGTATTTT
>TRBV7-8|TRBJ1-2|.|.|14
CASSPVRGAGGYTF
TGTGCCAGCAGCCCCGTTCGGGGGGCTGGGGGCTACACCTTC
>TRBV11-3|TRBJ2-3|.|.|16
CASSLDTGRNTDTQYF
TGTGCCAGCAGCTTAGACACGGGGAGGAACACAGATACGCAGTATTTT
>TRBV19|TRBJ1-1|.|TRBD1|15
CASSLAGTGEMRAFF
TGTGCCAGTAGTCTCGCCGGGACAGGAGAGATGAGAGCTTTCTTT
>TRBV30|TRBJ1-3|.|.|15
CAWRVAGSSGNTIYF
TGTGCCTGGAGAGTGGCAGGATCCTCTGGAAACACCATATATTTT
>TRBV5-1|TRBJ2-7|.|.|14
CASSLDQAGREQYF
TGCGCCAGCAGCTTGGACCAGGCCGGTAGGGAGCAGTACTTC
>TRBV29-1|TRBJ1-5|.|.|14
CSVEDRGAGQPQHF
TGCAGCGTTGAAGATCGGGGGGCCGGTCAGCCCCAGCATTTT
>TRBV12-3/TRBV12-4|TRBJ2-3|.|.|12
CASSFYGDTQYF
TGTGCCAGCAGTTTCTATGGAGATACGCAGTATTTT
>TRBV11-1|TRBJ2-3|.|TRBD1|14
CASSPTGGLDTQYF
TGTGCCAGCAGCCCGACAGGGGGCCTAGATACGCAGTATTTT
>TRBV19|TRBJ1-5|.|.|12
CASRGGNQPQHF
TGTGCCAGTAGGGGGGGTAATCAGCCCCAGCATTTT
>TRBV5-1|TRBJ2-5|.|TRBD1|16
CASSLTGTEGGETQYF
TGCGCCAGCAGCCTGACCGGGACAGAGGGTGGGGAGACCCAGTACTTC
>TRBV5-1|TRBJ1-2|.|TRBD1|16
CASSLGSGTGSYGYTF
TGCGCCAGCAGCTTGGGATCCGGGACAGGGAGCTATGGCTACACCTTC